Listed below are T cell receptor beta chains from one sample, sequenced in a study of response to subunit inactivated influenza vaccine. Using its own MiXCR run on the RT-PCR reads, TCRdb lists one record per CDR3 protein. The table records a few hundred thousand distinct CDR3 sequences, 10% to 11% of them present only once. The sample consisted of PBMCs from blood, taken roughly 6 weeks after vaccination. These receptors came from a man in his fifties who received an inactivated influenza vaccine. Each CDR3 is given with its conserved first and last residue. D genes are given only for firm matches. Size values are once, few and many counts, or a class for expanded clones, and some rows have none.

size	V	J	D	DNA	CDR3
few	TRBV4-2	TRBJ2-3	TRBD2	TGTGCCAGCAGCCAACCGGGGCTAGCGGGACCCACAGATACGCAGTATTTT	CASSQPGLAGPTDTQYF
few	TRBV7-6	TRBJ2-2	TRBD1	TGTGCCAGCAGCTTAGCGGCTACAGGGGTGGCCGGGGAGCTGTTTTTT	CASSLAATGVAGELFF
-	TRBV20-1	TRBJ2-1	TRBD2	TGCAGTGTAAGTGCGGGAGGACACAATGAGCAGTTCTTC	CSVSAGGHNEQFF
few	TRBV29-1	TRBJ2-1	-	TGCAGCACTGGGAACAATGAGCAGTTCTTC	CSTGNNEQFF
few	TRBV4-3	TRBJ2-4	-	TGCGCCAGCAGCCAAGCCTTAGCCAAAAACATTCAGTACTTC	CASSQALAKNIQYF
-	TRBV6-5	TRBJ2-3	-	TGTGCCAGCAGTTACTACCCTAGCTCCCGTACGCAGTATTTT	CASSYYPSSRTQYF
-	TRBV7-9	TRBJ2-3	TRBD1	TGTGCCAGCAGCACAGGGGGTAACACAGATACGCAGTATTTT	CASSTGGNTDTQYF
-	TRBV24-1	TRBJ2-1	TRBD2	TGTGCCACCAGTGAGTCAGCGGGGGGCCCATCCTACAATGAGCAGTTCTTC	CATSESAGGPSYNEQFF
many	TRBV29-1	TRBJ2-7	-	TGCAGCGTCCGGGACGGGACCTACGAGCAGTACTTC	CSVRDGTYEQYF
-	TRBV4-1	TRBJ2-7	TRBD2	TGCGCCAGCAGCCAAGTTGGACTAGCGAGGTCCTACGAGCAGTACTTC	CASSQVGLARSYEQYF
-	TRBV28	TRBJ2-1	-	TGTGCCAGCAGTTTAGCGGGAAGTGAGCAGTTCTTC	CASSLAGSEQFF